One T cell receptor (beta chain) is described in this entry. Germline V gives CDR1 MNHEY, CDR2 SMNVEV (reference sequence). The V gene end was trimmed by 2 bases and the J gene end by 8 bases; junction bases not matched to a gene: 8. This CDR3 is built from 14 residues. Sequenced by immunoSEQ multiplex PCR; TCRdb stores in-frame clones only, minus some. This table has about 120,000 clones, roughly 70% appearing once. This specimen belongs to a study of blood T cell repertoires in COVID-19. Study in general: Researchers got acute and convalescent COVID-19 samples from the United States, Italy and Spain.

Sequencing was done on a sample of peripheral blood. This clonotype was obtained from a human donor with acute or convalescent COVID-19. The donor label of this sample is uncertain. The chain has TRBV27 and TRBJ1-2; 7 nucleotides agree with TRBD1. The CDR3 region is CASSLNEGAGGYTF. CDR3 DNA sequence: TGTGCCAGCAGTTTAAATGAGGGGGCGGGCGGCTACACCTTC.